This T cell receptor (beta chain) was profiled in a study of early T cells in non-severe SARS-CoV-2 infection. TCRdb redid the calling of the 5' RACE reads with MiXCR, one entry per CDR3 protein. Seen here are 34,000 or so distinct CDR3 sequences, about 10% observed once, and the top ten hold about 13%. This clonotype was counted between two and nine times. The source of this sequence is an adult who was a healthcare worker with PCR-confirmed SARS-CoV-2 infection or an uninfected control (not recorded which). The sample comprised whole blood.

DNA of the CDR3: TGTGCCAGCAGCTTAACAGGGAACACCGGGGAGCTGTTTTTT. It yields the protein CASSLTGNTGELFF. The chain employs TRBV7-6 and TRBJ2-2, with D possibly being TRBD1 (5 bases). Germline V gene lookup returns CDR1 SGHVS and CDR2 FNYEAQ. CDR3 length: 14 amino acids. V was trimmed by 2 bases and J by 1 base, leaving 5 bases between them.